This record covers a single TCR beta chain. Assay used: immunoSEQ multiplex PCR; TCRdb lists only in-frame clones, some missing. The sample has 300,000 to 400,000 clones; roughly 84% are singletons. The data stem from a study of blood T cell repertoires in COVID-19. The CDR3 consists of 17 residues. CDR1 is SGHDT and CDR2 is YYEEEE in the germline V gene. Trimming took off 4 bases at V and 0 bases at J, with 18 bases between the two ends. The V and J genes are TRBV5-6 and TRBJ2-3; tentative D call: TRBD1 (6 bases). Material for sequencing was peripheral blood. The source of this sequence is a man over 45 with active or convalescent COVID-19. The chain's CDR3 is CASSPLGGAPSTDTQYF. In DNA, the CDR3 is TGTGCCAGCAGCCCCCTTGGGGGCGCTCCTAGCACAGATACGCAGTATTTT.